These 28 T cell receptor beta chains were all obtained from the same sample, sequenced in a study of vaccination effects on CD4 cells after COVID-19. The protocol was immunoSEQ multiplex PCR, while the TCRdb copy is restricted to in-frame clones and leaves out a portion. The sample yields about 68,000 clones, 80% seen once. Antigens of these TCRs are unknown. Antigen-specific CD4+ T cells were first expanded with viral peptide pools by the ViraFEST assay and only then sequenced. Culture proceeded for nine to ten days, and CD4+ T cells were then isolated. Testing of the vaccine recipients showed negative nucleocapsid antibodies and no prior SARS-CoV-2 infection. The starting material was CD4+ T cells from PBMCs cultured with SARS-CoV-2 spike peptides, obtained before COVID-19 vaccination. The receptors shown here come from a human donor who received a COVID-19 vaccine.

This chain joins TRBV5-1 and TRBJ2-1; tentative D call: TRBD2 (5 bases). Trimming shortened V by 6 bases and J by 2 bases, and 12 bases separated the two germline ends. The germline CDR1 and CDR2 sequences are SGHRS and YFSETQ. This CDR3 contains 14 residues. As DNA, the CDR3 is TGCGCCAGCAAGCGGCAGGTTACCTACAATGAGCAGTTCTTC. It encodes CASKRQVTYNEQFF.

CDR3: CASRLVRTGKLDGYTF. CDR3 bases: TGTGCCAGCAGACTTGTACGGACAGGGAAGCTCGATGGCTACACCTTC. The rearrangement joins TRBV7-8 to TRBJ1-2, with TRBD1 matching over 8 bases. Germline V gives CDR1 SGHVS, CDR2 FQNEAQ. J lost 6 bases, V lost 6 bases, and 15 bases had no gene match. The CDR3 extends over 16 amino acids.

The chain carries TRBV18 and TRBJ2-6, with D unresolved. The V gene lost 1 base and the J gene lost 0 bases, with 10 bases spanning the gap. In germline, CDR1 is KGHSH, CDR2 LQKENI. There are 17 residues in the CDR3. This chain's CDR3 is CASSPLGFASGANVLTF. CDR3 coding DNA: TGTGCCAGCTCACCACTAGGGTTTGCCTCTGGGGCCAACGTCCTGACTTTC.

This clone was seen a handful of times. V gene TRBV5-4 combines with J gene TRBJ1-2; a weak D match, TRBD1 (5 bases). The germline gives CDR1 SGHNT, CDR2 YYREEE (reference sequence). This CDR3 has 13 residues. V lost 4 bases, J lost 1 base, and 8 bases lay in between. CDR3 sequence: CASSPRDNYGYTF. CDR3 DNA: TGTGCCAGCAGCCCCAGGGATAACTATGGCTACACCTTC.

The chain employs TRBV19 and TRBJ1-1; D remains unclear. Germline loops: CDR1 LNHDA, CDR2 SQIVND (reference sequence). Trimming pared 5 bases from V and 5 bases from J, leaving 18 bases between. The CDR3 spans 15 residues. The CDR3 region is CASSPTYGLSTEAFF. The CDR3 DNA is TGTGCCAGTAGTCCTACGTACGGGTTGAGTACTGAAGCTTTCTTT.

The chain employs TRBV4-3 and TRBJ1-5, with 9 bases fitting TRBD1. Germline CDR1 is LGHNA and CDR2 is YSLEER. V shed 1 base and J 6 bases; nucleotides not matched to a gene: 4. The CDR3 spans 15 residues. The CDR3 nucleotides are TGCGCCAGCAGCCAAGGGACAGGGGAACGTCAGCCCCAGCATTTT. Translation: CASSQGTGERQPQHF.

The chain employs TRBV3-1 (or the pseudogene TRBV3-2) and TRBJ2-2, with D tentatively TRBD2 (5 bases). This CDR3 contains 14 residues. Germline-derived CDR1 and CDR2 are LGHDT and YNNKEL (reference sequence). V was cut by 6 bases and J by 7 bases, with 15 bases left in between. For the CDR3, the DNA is TGTGCCAGCAGGCTCTCGGGGTTGCACGGGGAGCTGTTTTTT. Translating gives CASRLSGLHGELFF.

The CDR3 coding sequence is TGTGCCAGCAGCGCCGGACGGGGGGTTAATGAAAAACTGTTTTTT. This encodes CASSAGRGVNEKLFF. The chain links TRBV5-8 to TRBJ1-4; possibly TRBD1 for D (5 bases). This CDR3 has 15 residues. Germline CDR1 SGHTS, CDR2 YDEGEE. Between the trimmed V and J ends, which lost 4 bases and 4 bases, there was a span of 14 bases.

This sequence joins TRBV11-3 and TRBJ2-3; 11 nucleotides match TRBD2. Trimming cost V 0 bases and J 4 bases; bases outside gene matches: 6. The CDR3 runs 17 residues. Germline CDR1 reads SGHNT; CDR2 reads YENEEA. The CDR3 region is CASSLDGTSGGPDTQYF. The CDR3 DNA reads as TGTGCCAGCAGCTTAGATGGAACTAGCGGGGGTCCAGATACGCAGTATTTT.

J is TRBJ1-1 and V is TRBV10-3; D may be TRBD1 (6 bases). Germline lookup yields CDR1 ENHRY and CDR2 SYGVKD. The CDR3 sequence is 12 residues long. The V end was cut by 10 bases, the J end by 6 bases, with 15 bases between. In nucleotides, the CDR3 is TGTGCCACCCAGGGGTTTTTGGCTGAAGCTTTCTTT. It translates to CATQGFLAEAFF.

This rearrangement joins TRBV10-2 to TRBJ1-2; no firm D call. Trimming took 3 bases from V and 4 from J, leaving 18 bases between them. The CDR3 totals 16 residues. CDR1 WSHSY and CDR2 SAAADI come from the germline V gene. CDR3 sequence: CASSDGPARKTYGYTF. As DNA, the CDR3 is TGCGCCAGCAGTGATGGTCCGGCACGCAAGACCTATGGCTACACCTTC.

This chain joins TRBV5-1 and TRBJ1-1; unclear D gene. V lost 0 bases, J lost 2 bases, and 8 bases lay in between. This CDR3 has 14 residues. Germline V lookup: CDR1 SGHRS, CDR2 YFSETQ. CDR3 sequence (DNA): TGCGCCAGCAGCTTGGGTTATTCTAACACTGAAGCTTTCTTT. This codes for CASSLGYSNTEAFF. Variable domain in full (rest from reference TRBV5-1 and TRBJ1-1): KAGVTQTPRYLIKTRGQQVTLSCSPISGHRSVSWYQQTPGQGLQFLFEYFSETQRNKGNFPGRFSGRQFSNSRSEMNVSTLELGDSALYLCASSLGYSNTEAFFGQGTRLTVV.

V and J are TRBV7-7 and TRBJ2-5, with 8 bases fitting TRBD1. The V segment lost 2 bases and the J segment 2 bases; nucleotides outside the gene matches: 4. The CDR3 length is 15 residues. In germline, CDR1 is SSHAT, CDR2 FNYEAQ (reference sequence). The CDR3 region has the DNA TGTGCCAGCAGCTTACAGACAGGGGCGCAAGAGACCCAGTACTTC. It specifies CASSLQTGAQETQYF.

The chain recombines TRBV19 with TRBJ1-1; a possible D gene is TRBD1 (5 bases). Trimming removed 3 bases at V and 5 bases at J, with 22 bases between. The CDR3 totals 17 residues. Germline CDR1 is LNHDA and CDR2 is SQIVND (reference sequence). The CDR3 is CASSIPAGFPQRTEAFF. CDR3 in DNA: TGTGCCAGTAGTATTCCCGCAGGGTTCCCACAGAGGACTGAAGCTTTCTTT.

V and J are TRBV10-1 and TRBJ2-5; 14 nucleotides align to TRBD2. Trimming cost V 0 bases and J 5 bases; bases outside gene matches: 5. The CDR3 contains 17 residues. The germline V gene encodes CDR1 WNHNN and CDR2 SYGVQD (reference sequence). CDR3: CASSESGLAGGRETQYF. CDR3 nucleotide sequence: TGCGCCAGCAGTGAGTCCGGACTAGCGGGGGGCCGGGAGACCCAGTACTTC.

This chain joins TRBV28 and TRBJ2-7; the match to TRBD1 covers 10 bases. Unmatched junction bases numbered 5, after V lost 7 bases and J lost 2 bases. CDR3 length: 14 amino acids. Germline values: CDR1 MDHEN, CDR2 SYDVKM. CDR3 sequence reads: CASTSGTGAYEQYV. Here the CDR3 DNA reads TGTGCCAGCACGTCCGGGACAGGGGCCTACGAGCAGTACGTC.

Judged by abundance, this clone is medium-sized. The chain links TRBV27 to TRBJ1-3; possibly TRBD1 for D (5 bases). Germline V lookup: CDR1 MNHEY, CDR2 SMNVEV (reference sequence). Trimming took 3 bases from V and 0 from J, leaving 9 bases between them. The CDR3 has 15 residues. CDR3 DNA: TGTGCCAGCAGTTTCAGACAGAACTCTGGAAACACCATATATTTT. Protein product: CASSFRQNSGNTIYF.

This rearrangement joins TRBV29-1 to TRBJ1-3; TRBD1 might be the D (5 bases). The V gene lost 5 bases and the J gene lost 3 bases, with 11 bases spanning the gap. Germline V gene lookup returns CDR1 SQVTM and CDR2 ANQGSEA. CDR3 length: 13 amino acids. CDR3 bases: TGCAGCGTTAAGGGGATGGGTGGAAACACCATATATTTT. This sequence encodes CSVKGMGGNTIYF.

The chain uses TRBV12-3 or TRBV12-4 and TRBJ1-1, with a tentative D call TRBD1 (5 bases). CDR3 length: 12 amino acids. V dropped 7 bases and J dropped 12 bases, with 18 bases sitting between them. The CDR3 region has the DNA TGTGCCAGCACCCTTGGGACGGTAGGAACTTTCTTT. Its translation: CASTLGTVGTFF.

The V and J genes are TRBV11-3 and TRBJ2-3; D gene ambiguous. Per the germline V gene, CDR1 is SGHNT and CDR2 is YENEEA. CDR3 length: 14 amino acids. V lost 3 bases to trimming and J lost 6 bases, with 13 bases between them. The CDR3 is CASSFDQNGDTQYF. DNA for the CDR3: TGTGCCAGCAGCTTCGACCAGAATGGGGATACGCAGTATTTT.

The CDR3 loop is CASKETGLYQETQYF. For the CDR3, the DNA is TGCGCCAGCAAGGAAACCGGACTGTACCAAGAGACCCAGTACTTC. This chain links TRBV5-1 with TRBJ2-5; D is possibly TRBD2 (5 bases). Germline V lookup: CDR1 SGHRS, CDR2 YFSETQ. The CDR3 is 15 amino acids. V shed 6 bases and J shed 0 bases, with 15 bases lying between them.

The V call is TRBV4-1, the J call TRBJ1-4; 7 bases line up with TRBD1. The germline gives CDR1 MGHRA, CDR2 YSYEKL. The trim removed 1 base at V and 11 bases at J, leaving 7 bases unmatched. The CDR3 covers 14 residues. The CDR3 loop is CASSQVEGAGKLFF. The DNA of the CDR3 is TGCGCCAGCAGCCAAGTTGAGGGGGCGGGGAAACTGTTTTTT.

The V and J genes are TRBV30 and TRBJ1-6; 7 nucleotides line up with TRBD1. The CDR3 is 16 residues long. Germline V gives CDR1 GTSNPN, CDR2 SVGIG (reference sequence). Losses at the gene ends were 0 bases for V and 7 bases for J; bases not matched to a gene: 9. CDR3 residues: CAWSVLPGQKNSPLHF. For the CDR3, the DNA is TGTGCCTGGAGTGTATTGCCGGGACAGAAAAATTCACCCCTCCACTTT.

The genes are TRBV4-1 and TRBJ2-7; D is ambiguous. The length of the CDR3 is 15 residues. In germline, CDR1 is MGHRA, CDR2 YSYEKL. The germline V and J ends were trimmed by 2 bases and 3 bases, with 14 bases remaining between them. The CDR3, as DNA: TGCGCCAGCAGCCAACTGGACCAAGGTATCTACGAGCAGTACGTC. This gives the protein CASSQLDQGIYEQYV.

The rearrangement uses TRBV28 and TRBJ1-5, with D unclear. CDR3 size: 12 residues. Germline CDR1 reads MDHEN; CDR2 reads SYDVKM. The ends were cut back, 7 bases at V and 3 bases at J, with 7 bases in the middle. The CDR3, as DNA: TGTGCCAGCACGGCGATCAATCAGCCCCAGCATTTT. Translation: CASTAINQPQHF. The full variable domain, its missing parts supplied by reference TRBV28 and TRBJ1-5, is DVKVTQSSRYLVKRTGEKVFLECVQDMDHENMFWYRQDPGLGLRLIYFSYDVKMKEKGDIPEGYSVSREKKERFSLILESASTNQTSMYLCASTAINQPQHFGDGTRLSIL.

CDR3: CASTQDGHLAPYEQYV. The CDR3 nucleotides read TGTGCCAGCACCCAAGATGGCCACCTCGCACCCTACGAGCAGTACGTC. This sequence joins TRBV2 and TRBJ2-7; no clear D gene. Germline V CDR1 and CDR2: SNHLY, FYNNEI. There are 16 residues in the CDR3. Trimming removed 7 bases from V and 2 bases from J, with 21 bases in between.

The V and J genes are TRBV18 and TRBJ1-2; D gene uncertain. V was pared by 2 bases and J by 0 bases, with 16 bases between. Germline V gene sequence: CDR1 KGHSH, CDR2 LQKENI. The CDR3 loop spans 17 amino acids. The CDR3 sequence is CASSPSSLRASNYGYTF. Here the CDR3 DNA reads TGTGCCAGCTCACCATCCTCCCTGCGGGCCTCTAACTATGGCTACACCTTC.

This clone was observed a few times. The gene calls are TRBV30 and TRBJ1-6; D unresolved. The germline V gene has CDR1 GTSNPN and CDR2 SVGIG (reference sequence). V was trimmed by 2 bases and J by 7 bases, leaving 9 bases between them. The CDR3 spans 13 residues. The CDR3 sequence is CAWSSGSNSPLHF. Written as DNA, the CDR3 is TGTGCCTGGAGTTCAGGATCCAATTCACCCCTCCACTTT.